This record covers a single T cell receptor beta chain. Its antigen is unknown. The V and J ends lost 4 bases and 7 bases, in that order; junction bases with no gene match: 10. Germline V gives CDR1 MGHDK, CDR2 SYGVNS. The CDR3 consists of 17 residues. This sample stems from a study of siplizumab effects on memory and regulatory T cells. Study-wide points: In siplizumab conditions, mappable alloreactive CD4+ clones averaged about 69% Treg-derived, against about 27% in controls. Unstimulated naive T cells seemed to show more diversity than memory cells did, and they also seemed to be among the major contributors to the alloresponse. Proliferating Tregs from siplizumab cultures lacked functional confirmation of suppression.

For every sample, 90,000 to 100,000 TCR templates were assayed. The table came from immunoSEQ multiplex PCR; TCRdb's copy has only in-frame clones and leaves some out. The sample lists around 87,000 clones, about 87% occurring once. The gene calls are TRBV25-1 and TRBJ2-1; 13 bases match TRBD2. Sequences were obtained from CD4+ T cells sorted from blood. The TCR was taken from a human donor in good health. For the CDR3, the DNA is TGTGCCAGCAGTGCTAACCTACTAGCGGGAGGGGGGAATGAGCAGTTCTTC. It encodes CASSANLLAGGGNEQFF.